The 17 T cell receptor beta chains presented below share a single source sample, sequenced in a study of cytomegalovirus exposure and HLA in healthy donors. The PCR contained 60 Vbeta and 13 Jbeta primers. The repertoire was sequenced with immunoSEQ multiplex PCR; TCRdb's copy has only in-frame clones and lacks some. Of more than 95,000 clones listed, roughly 15% are singletons. The sample comprised PBMCs. These receptors all come from a female donor in good health and CMV-seropositive.

V usage is TRBV4-2 and J usage is TRBJ2-1; perhaps TRBD2 as D (6 bases). This CDR3 has 15 amino acids. Germline assignment: CDR1 LGHNA and CDR2 YNFKEQ. With 6 bases removed from V and 5 bases from J, the gap between germline ends came to 17 bases. CDR3 sequence reads: CASSAIAALNNEQFF. For the CDR3, the DNA is TGTGCCAGCAGTGCAATAGCGGCATTAAACAATGAGCAGTTCTTC.

This clone was recorded a few times. The chain combines TRBV7-2 with TRBJ2-5; 9 bases agree with TRBD1. V gave up 5 bases and J gave up 5 bases; unmatched junction bases: 6. The CDR3 sequence is 14 residues long. CDR1 is SGHTA and CDR2 is FQGNSA in the germline V gene. DNA of the CDR3: TGTGCCAGCAGCATACAGGGGGCTAGGGAGACCCAGTACTTC. It codes for CASSIQGARETQYF.

V and J are TRBV7-2 and TRBJ1-4, with D possibly matching TRBD1 (6 bases). Germline V gives CDR1 SGHTA, CDR2 FQGNSA. CDR3 size: 14 residues. Trimming took 4 bases from V and 5 from J, leaving 11 bases between them. The CDR3: CASSSEDRNEKLFF. In nucleotides, the CDR3 is TGTGCCAGCAGCTCGGAAGACAGGAATGAAAAACTGTTTTTT.

The table lists this clone with a few counts. CDR3 sequence: CAWRYRQSVEQFF. DNA for the CDR3: TGTGCCTGGAGATACAGACAGAGCGTAGAGCAGTTCTTC. The chain joins TRBV30 to TRBJ2-1; tentatively, D is TRBD1 (5 bases). CDR3 length: 13 residues. CDR1 is GTSNPN, CDR2 SVGIG, per germline (reference sequence). Trimming took off 3 bases at V and 10 bases at J, with 16 bases between the two ends.

The chain joins TRBV28 to TRBJ2-7, with 7 nucleotides matching TRBD1. The trim removed 1 base at V and 3 bases at J, leaving 6 bases unmatched. Germline CDR1 and CDR2: MDHEN and SYDVKM. The CDR3 is 15 residues long. The CDR3 region is CASSLYRDRFYEQYF. The CDR3 nucleotides are TGTGCCAGCAGTTTATACCGGGACAGATTCTACGAGCAGTACTTC.

This clone was counted between two and nine times. This rearrangement joins TRBV29-1 to TRBJ2-5; D ambiguous. CDR3 length: 11 amino acids. Germline loops: CDR1 SQVTM, CDR2 ANQGSEA. V lost 2 bases and J lost 7, with 8 bases in between. In nucleotides, the CDR3 is TGCAGCGTTGAACTGCGCATGACCCAGTACTTC. Protein product: CSVELRMTQYF.

The chain recombines TRBV28 with TRBJ1-2; possible D gene TRBD1, 5 bases. The V and J ends lost 5 bases and 3 bases respectively, with 19 bases between them. This CDR3 region has 16 residues. Per the germline V gene, CDR1 is MDHEN and CDR2 is SYDVKM. This CDR3 is CASSEPEGGAYYGYTF. CDR3 bases: TGTGCCAGCAGTGAACCCGAGGGAGGGGCTTACTATGGCTACACCTTC.

This rearrangement joins TRBV30 to TRBJ1-5; D possibly corresponds to TRBD1 (6 bases). V lost 5 bases and J 5 bases, leaving 16 bases between the germline ends. This CDR3 is built from 14 residues. Germline values: CDR1 GTSNPN, CDR2 SVGIG (reference sequence). Here the CDR3 DNA reads TGTGCCTGGTCGGCCGGGACACGGCATCAGCCCCAGCATTTT. It codes for CAWSAGTRHQPQHF.

The chain uses TRBV15 and TRBJ2-3, with 9 bases that match TRBD2. This CDR3 is 15 amino acids long. V lost 3 bases to trimming and J lost 1 base; unmatched junction nucleotides: 2. From germline, CDR1 is LNHNV and CDR2 YYDKDF (reference sequence). The CDR3 bases are TGTGCCACCAGCAGGGGACTAGCTCGCACAGATACGCAGTATTTT. Its protein is CATSRGLARTDTQYF.

This clone was observed a few times. The chain combines TRBV6-5 with TRBJ1-5; D is unclear. The CDR3 spans 13 residues. Germline V gives CDR1 MNHEY, CDR2 SVGAGI. Trimming took 6 bases from V and 6 from J, leaving 12 bases between them. CDR3 DNA: TGTGCCAGCAGGCCAACGGGAGGTCAGCCCCAGCATTTT. Translation gives CASRPTGGQPQHF.

The chain employs TRBV28 and TRBJ1-2, with D uncertain. V was clipped by 4 bases and J by 2 bases, with 11 bases between them. The CDR3 has 14 amino acids. Per germline, CDR1 MDHEN and CDR2 SYDVKM. The CDR3 nucleotides are TGTGCCAGCAGTTCCAGGCCGCCGAACTATGGCTACACCTTC. This codes for CASSSRPPNYGYTF.

This clone was seen a handful of times. The chain joins TRBV5-1 to TRBJ2-5, with D unresolved. Trimming removed 0 bases from V and 4 bases from J, with 7 bases in between. CDR1 is SGHRS, CDR2 YFSETQ, per germline. This CDR3 is built from 13 residues. In DNA, the CDR3 is TGCGCCAGCAGCTTGGGAGTCGGAGAGACCCAGTACTTC. Translation: CASSLGVGETQYF.

V and J are TRBV5-1 and TRBJ1-1; the match to TRBD1 covers 9 bases. The J segment lost 3 bases and the V segment lost 4 bases, leaving 7 bases of the junction unmatched. This CDR3 has 15 residues. The germline V gene has CDR1 SGHRS and CDR2 YFSETQ. In DNA, the CDR3 is TGCGCCAGCAGCGACTTGGACAGGGGAGACACTGAAGCTTTCTTT. It translates to CASSDLDRGDTEAFF.

The table lists this clone with a few counts. The genes are TRBV7-2 and TRBJ2-7; 7 bases map to TRBD2. The CDR3 has 12 residues. V shed 6 bases and J 1 base; nucleotides not matched to a gene: 0. The germline gives CDR1 SGHTA, CDR2 FQGNSA. The CDR3 DNA is TGTGCCAGCAGGCGGGAGTCCTACGAGCAGTACTTC. Its translation is CASRRESYEQYF.

This clone was seen a handful of times. V gene TRBV4-3 combines with J gene TRBJ2-6; the match to TRBD2 covers 12 bases. CDR1 is LGHNA and CDR2 is YSLEER in the germline V gene. V lost 4 bases and J lost 0; bases outside the gene matches: 1. The CDR3 length is 17 residues. The DNA for the CDR3 is TGCGCCAGCAGCCTGACTAGCGGGGGCTCTGGGGCCAACGTCCTGACTTTC. The encoded protein is CASSLTSGGSGANVLTF.

In its sample, this clone was seen a few times. The gene calls are TRBV28 and TRBJ1-2, with 8 bases matching TRBD1. The germline CDR1 and CDR2 sequences are MDHEN and SYDVKM. This CDR3 contains 14 residues. Unmatched junction bases numbered 5, after V lost 4 bases and J lost 4 bases. Here the CDR3 reads CASSSPGGLYGYTF. As DNA, the CDR3 is TGTGCCAGCAGTTCTCCAGGGGGCCTCTATGGCTACACCTTC.

The CDR3 DNA reads TGTGCCAGCAGCTTGGGACAGGGGACCGAAAGAGAGCAGTACTTC. Its protein is CASSLGQGTEREQYF. The chain has TRBV11-1 and TRBJ2-7, with 10 positions matching TRBD1. This CDR3 region has 15 residues. The trim removed 3 bases at V and 7 bases at J, leaving 9 bases unmatched. Germline CDR1 reads SGHAT; CDR2 reads FQDESV (reference sequence). The complete variable domain, with remaining parts taken from reference TRBV11-1 and TRBJ2-7, reads EAEVAQSPRYKITEKSQAVAFWCDPISGHATLYWYRQILGQGPELLVQFQDESVVDDSQLPKDRFSAERLKGVDSTLKIQPAELGDSAMYLCASSLGQGTEREQYFGPGTRLTVT.